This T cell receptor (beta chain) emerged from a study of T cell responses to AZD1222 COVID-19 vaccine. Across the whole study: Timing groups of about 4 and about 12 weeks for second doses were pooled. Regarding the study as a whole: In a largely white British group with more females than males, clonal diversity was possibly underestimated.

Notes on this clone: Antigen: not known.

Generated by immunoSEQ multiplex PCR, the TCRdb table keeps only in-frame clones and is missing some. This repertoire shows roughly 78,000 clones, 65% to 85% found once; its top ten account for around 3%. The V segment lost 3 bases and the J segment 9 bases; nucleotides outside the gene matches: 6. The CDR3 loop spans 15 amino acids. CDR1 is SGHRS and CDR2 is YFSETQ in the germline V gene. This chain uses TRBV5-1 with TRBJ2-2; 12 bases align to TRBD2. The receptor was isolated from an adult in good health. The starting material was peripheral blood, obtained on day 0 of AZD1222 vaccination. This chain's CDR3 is CASSWTSGISRELFF. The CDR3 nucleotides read TGCGCCAGCAGCTGGACTAGCGGGATTTCTCGGGAGCTGTTTTTT.